This is a list of T cell receptor beta chains from one sample in a study of T cell changes during pregnancy in multiple sclerosis. The protocol was immunoSEQ multiplex PCR, while the TCRdb copy is restricted to in-frame clones and leaves out a portion. The table lists some 80,000 clones, 92% of them singletons. The specimen comprised peripheral blood, sampled before pregnancy. The receptors come from a female donor with multiple sclerosis, enrolled in a pregnancy study. Each CDR3 is given with its conserved first and last residue. The order of the fields is clone size, D gene, V gene, J gene, CDR3 length, CDR3 protein, CDR3 DNA. The D gene is left open where the match is weak. Only part of the rows carry a size: once, few, many, or a class if the clone is expanded.

clone_size: -
d_call: TRBD1
v_call: TRBV6-6
j_call: TRBJ1-3
cdr3_length: 16
cdr3_aa: CASTSSPTGAGNTIYF
cdr3_nt: TGTGCCAGCACTTCATCCCCGACAGGGGCCGGAAACACCATATATTTT

clone_size: few
d_call: TRBD1
v_call: TRBV7-6
j_call: TRBJ2-5
cdr3_length: 14
cdr3_aa: CASSESTGGETQYF
cdr3_nt: TGTGCCAGCAGCGAATCGACAGGGGGAGAGACCCAGTACTTC

clone_size: -
d_call: -
v_call: TRBV19
j_call: TRBJ1-1
cdr3_length: 17
cdr3_aa: CASSNLQGPPIGTEAFF
cdr3_nt: TGTGCCAGTAGTAATCTGCAGGGGCCCCCAATCGGCACTGAAGCTTTCTTT

clone_size: -
d_call: -
v_call: TRBV19
j_call: TRBJ1-1
cdr3_length: 14
cdr3_aa: CASSIAEGNTEAFF
cdr3_nt: TGTGCCAGTAGTATAGCGGAGGGGAACACTGAAGCTTTCTTT

clone_size: -
d_call: -
v_call: TRBV13
j_call: TRBJ1-4
cdr3_length: 16
cdr3_aa: CASSPRSGASNEKLFF
cdr3_nt: TGTGCCAGCAGCCCCCGTAGTGGGGCTAGTAATGAAAAACTGTTTTTT

clone_size: -
d_call: -
v_call: TRBV27
j_call: TRBJ1-1
cdr3_length: 14
cdr3_aa: CASSFRGKNTEAFF
cdr3_nt: TGTGCCAGCAGTTTTCGGGGGAAGAACACTGAAGCTTTCTTT

clone_size: -
d_call: TRBD1
v_call: TRBV19
j_call: TRBJ2-7
cdr3_length: 15
cdr3_aa: CASSFVATGGYEQYF
cdr3_nt: TGTGCCAGTAGTTTCGTCGCGACAGGGGGTTACGAGCAGTACTTC

clone_size: once
d_call: -
v_call: TRBV19
j_call: TRBJ1-5
cdr3_length: 15
cdr3_aa: CASSTGLYSNQPQHF
cdr3_nt: TGTGCCAGTAGTACAGGACTGTATAGCAATCAGCCCCAGCATTTT

clone_size: -
d_call: -
v_call: TRBV7-2
j_call: TRBJ2-7
cdr3_length: 15
cdr3_aa: CASSLDLFPSYEQYF
cdr3_nt: TGTGCCAGCAGCTTAGATCTGTTCCCCTCCTACGAGCAGTACTTC

clone_size: -
d_call: TRBD1
v_call: TRBV6-5
j_call: TRBJ1-1
cdr3_length: 16
cdr3_aa: CASSYGEGQGSTEAFF
cdr3_nt: TGTGCCAGCAGTTACGGGGAGGGACAGGGAAGCACTGAAGCTTTCTTT

clone_size: -
d_call: TRBD2
v_call: TRBV19
j_call: TRBJ2-3
cdr3_length: 15
cdr3_aa: CASGTRGGRTDTQYF
cdr3_nt: TGTGCCAGCGGGACCCGGGGGGGCCGCACAGATACGCAGTATTTT

clone_size: -
d_call: -
v_call: TRBV29-1
j_call: TRBJ2-5
cdr3_length: 15
cdr3_aa: CSARDSRTYRETQYF
cdr3_nt: TGCAGCGCCCGGGACTCCCGGACGTACCGAGAGACCCAGTACTTC

clone_size: -
d_call: TRBD1
v_call: TRBV4-2
j_call: TRBJ1-6
cdr3_length: 19
cdr3_aa: CASSQDPYSGRGQNSPLHF
cdr3_nt: TGTGCCAGCAGCCAAGATCCTTATTCGGGCAGGGGGCAGAATTCACCCCTCCACTTT

clone_size: -
d_call: TRBD1
v_call: TRBV2
j_call: TRBJ1-1
cdr3_length: 15
cdr3_aa: CASSEEDRVNTEAFF
cdr3_nt: TGTGCCAGCAGTGAAGAGGACAGGGTGAACACTGAAGCTTTCTTT

clone_size: -
d_call: -
v_call: TRBV5-6
j_call: TRBJ1-1
cdr3_length: 14
cdr3_aa: CASSLVQVNTEAFF
cdr3_nt: TGTGCCAGCAGCTTGGTCCAGGTGAACACTGAAGCTTTCTTT

clone_size: -
d_call: -
v_call: TRBV29-1
j_call: TRBJ1-2
cdr3_length: 13
cdr3_aa: CSVGGGETYGYTF
cdr3_nt: TGCAGCGTTGGAGGGGGAGAGACCTATGGCTACACCTTC

clone_size: -
d_call: TRBD2
v_call: TRBV11-2
j_call: TRBJ2-7
cdr3_length: 15
cdr3_aa: CASSARLAGGPEQYF
cdr3_nt: TGTGCCAGCAGCGCCCGACTAGCGGGGGGGCCTGAGCAGTACTTC

clone_size: -
d_call: -
v_call: TRBV2
j_call: TRBJ1-1
cdr3_length: 12
cdr3_aa: CASIPDRTEAFF
cdr3_nt: TGTGCCAGCATTCCTGACAGGACTGAAGCTTTCTTT

clone_size: once
d_call: -
v_call: TRBV6-1
j_call: TRBJ2-7
cdr3_length: 12
cdr3_aa: CASSESGYEQYF
cdr3_nt: TGTGCCAGCAGTGAATCAGGGTACGAGCAGTACTTC

clone_size: -
d_call: -
v_call: TRBV19
j_call: TRBJ2-7
cdr3_length: 12
cdr3_aa: CASSYGSYEQYF
cdr3_nt: TGTGCCAGTAGTTACGGGAGCTACGAGCAGTACTTC

clone_size: -
d_call: -
v_call: TRBV5-4
j_call: TRBJ1-1
cdr3_length: 12
cdr3_aa: CASRDKNTEAFF
cdr3_nt: TGTGCCAGCAGGGACAAGAACACTGAAGCTTTCTTT

clone_size: -
d_call: TRBD1
v_call: TRBV5-5
j_call: TRBJ1-2
cdr3_length: 15
cdr3_aa: CASSAPGQGDYGYTF
cdr3_nt: TGTGCCAGCAGCGCACCGGGACAGGGGGACTATGGCTACACCTTC

clone_size: -
d_call: TRBD2
v_call: TRBV5-1
j_call: TRBJ2-7
cdr3_length: 11
cdr3_aa: CASRGGNEQYF
cdr3_nt: TGCGCCAGCCGGGGGGGGAACGAGCAGTACTTC

clone_size: -
d_call: -
v_call: TRBV7-9
j_call: TRBJ2-7
cdr3_length: 15
cdr3_aa: CASSSEALSSYEQYF
cdr3_nt: TGTGCCAGCAGCTCAGAGGCTTTGAGTTCCTACGAGCAGTACTTC

clone_size: -
d_call: -
v_call: TRBV27
j_call: TRBJ2-2
cdr3_length: 15
cdr3_aa: CASSLSETYTGELFF
cdr3_nt: TGTGCCAGCAGTTTATCCGAGACATACACCGGGGAGCTGTTTTTT

clone_size: -
d_call: -
v_call: TRBV9
j_call: TRBJ1-2
cdr3_length: 13
cdr3_aa: CASSDTTRYGYTF
cdr3_nt: TGTGCCAGCAGTGATACCACGAGATATGGCTACACCTTC